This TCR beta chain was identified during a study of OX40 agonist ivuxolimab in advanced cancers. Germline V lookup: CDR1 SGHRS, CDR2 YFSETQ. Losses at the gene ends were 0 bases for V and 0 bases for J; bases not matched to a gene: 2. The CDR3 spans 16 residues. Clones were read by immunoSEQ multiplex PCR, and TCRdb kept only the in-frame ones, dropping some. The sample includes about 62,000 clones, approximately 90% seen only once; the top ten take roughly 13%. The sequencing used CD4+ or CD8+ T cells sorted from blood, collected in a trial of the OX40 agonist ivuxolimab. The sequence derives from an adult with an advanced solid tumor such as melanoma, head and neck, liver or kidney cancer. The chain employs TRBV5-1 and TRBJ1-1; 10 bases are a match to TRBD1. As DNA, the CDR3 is TGCGCCAGCAGCTTGGGGGACAGGGGATTGAACACTGAAGCTTTCTTT. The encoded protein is CASSLGDRGLNTEAFF.